This is a list of T cell receptor beta chains from one sample in a study of T cells after posttransplantation cyclophosphamide. Sequencing was performed with immunoSEQ multiplex PCR; in TCRdb, only in-frame clones are kept and a portion is missing. The sample lists about 22,000 clones, approximately 88% occurring once. Sequenced here: PBMCs, sampled after an allogeneic stem cell transplant with a calcineurin inhibitor and methotrexate. These receptor sequences come from a female patient aged 50-65 years who received an allogeneic stem cell transplant from an unrelated donor, was CMV-positive, and had chronic GVHD only. Some T cells may possibly be graft donor cells. Both conserved end residues are part of each CDR3. The D gene is left open where the match is weak. Size is stated for part of the rows, as once, few or many counts, or as a class when the clone is expanded.

v_call,j_call,d_call,clone_size,cdr3_aa,cdr3_nt
TRBV7-2,TRBJ1-5,-,-,CASSYGTYHQPQHF,TGTGCCAGCAGCTACGGGACATACCATCAGCCCCAGCATTTT
TRBV7-8,TRBJ2-7,-,-,CASSLRGKQYF,TGTGCCAGCAGCTTACGAGGGAAGCAGTACTTC
TRBV7-9,TRBJ1-6,-,-,CASSLRENSPLHF,TGTGCCAGCAGCCTGAGGGAAAATTCACCCCTCCACTTT
TRBV27,TRBJ2-7,-,-,CASSLSRGAYEQYF,TGTGCCAGCAGTTTATCGCGCGGCGCGTACGAGCAGTACTTC
TRBV7-2,TRBJ2-7,-,-,CASTNPGTRVGEQYF,TGTGCCAGCACCAACCCCGGGACAAGGGTTGGCGAGCAGTACTTC
TRBV7-9,TRBJ2-7,TRBD2,-,CASSQGLAGDPSYEQYF,TGTGCCAGCAGCCAGGGACTAGCGGGAGATCCGTCCTACGAGCAGTACTTC
TRBV27,TRBJ1-1,TRBD1,-,CASSSLDRGNTEAFF,TGTGCCAGCAGTTCCCTTGACAGGGGGAACACTGAAGCTTTCTTT
TRBV19,TRBJ2-7,TRBD1,-,CASSMVRGPSYEQYF,TGTGCCAGTAGTATGGTAAGGGGGCCTTCCTACGAGCAGTACTTC
TRBV11-2,TRBJ2-7,TRBD2,-,CASSLASGTSNYEQYF,TGTGCCAGCAGCTTAGCTAGCGGGACTAGCAATTACGAGCAGTACTTC
TRBV7-2,TRBJ2-1,-,-,CASSLSSSGYNEQFF,TGTGCCAGCAGCTTATCTTCTTCAGGGTACAATGAGCAGTTCTTC
TRBV28,TRBJ2-1,-,once,CASSPAGLSYNEQFF,TGTGCCAGCAGTCCGGCAGGACTGTCCTACAATGAGCAGTTCTTC
TRBV4-2,TRBJ2-7,-,-,CASSYGLTGEQYF,TGTGCCAGCAGCTACGGGCTCACAGGAGAGCAGTACTTC
TRBV28,TRBJ2-1,-,-,CASSFTPSSYNEQFF,TGTGCCAGCAGTTTTACCCCTAGCTCCTACAATGAGCAGTTCTTC
TRBV6-6,TRBJ2-7,-,-,CASNPSGVRYEQYF,TGTGCCAGCAATCCCTCGGGAGTACGATACGAGCAGTACTTC
TRBV27,TRBJ2-3,-,-,CASRQSTDTQYF,TGTGCCAGCAGACAAAGCACAGATACGCAGTATTTT
TRBV6-1,TRBJ2-1,TRBD1,-,CASRQGGSYNEQFF,TGTGCCAGCAGACAGGGGGGCTCCTACAATGAGCAGTTCTTC
TRBV15,TRBJ1-1,TRBD1,-,CATSDHRGRTEAFF,TGTGCCACCAGCGACCACAGGGGGCGCACTGAAGCTTTCTTT
TRBV6-5,TRBJ1-1,-,few,CASSYPGGGAFF,TGTGCCAGCAGTTACCCCGGAGGAGGGGCTTTCTTT
TRBV19,TRBJ2-7,TRBD1,-,CARRTHRGEQYF,TGTGCCAGGCGCACCCACAGGGGGGAGCAGTACTTC
TRBV27,TRBJ2-7,-,-,CASSTTGSYEQYF,TGTGCCAGCAGTACGACAGGTTCCTACGAGCAGTACTTC
TRBV9,TRBJ1-5,-,once,CASSVGGGGGQPQHF,TGTGCCAGCAGCGTAGGCGGAGGGGGGGGTCAGCCCCAGCATTTT
TRBV5-1,TRBJ1-1,-,-,CASSLARVTEAFF,TGCGCCAGCAGCCTCGCTCGAGTCACTGAAGCTTTCTTT
TRBV11-2,TRBJ2-4,TRBD1,-,CASSLITGQGVKNIQYF,TGTGCCAGCAGCCTGATCACGGGACAGGGGGTCAAAAACATTCAGTACTTC